This T cell receptor beta chain was identified in a study of T cell responses to AZD1222 COVID-19 vaccine. With regard to this clone: Its antigen is as yet unknown.

The data were produced by immunoSEQ multiplex PCR, yet TCRdb's version contains in-frame clones alone and is incomplete. In the table there are about 190,000 clones, approximately 91% of which are singletons. Study-level findings and limits: A mostly white British donor set with more females was recruited, and clonal diversity was possibly underestimated. Mapped onto spike, vaccine-associated CD4 TCRs spanned it and were dominant at 160-218 and 743-854. Without day 14 samples, only post-peak T cell repertoires were studied.

There are 15 residues in the CDR3. Germline V gene data show CDR1 as SGHDT and CDR2 as YYEEEE. The V and J ends lost 4 bases and 3 bases, in that order; junction bases with no gene match: 9. Here the sequenced sample was peripheral blood, taken on day 0 of AZD1222 vaccination. The chain links TRBV5-6 to TRBJ2-7, with TRBD1 matching 8 bases. The receptor's source is an adult in good health. CDR3 in DNA: TGTGCCAGCAGCATCACCGGGACAGGCCTCTACGAGCAGTACTTC. Its protein is CASSITGTGLYEQYF.